Below, 13 T cell receptor beta chains from the same sample are listed, as sequenced in a study of T-cell memory formation after mild COVID-19. TCRdb re-called the 5' RACE reads through MiXCR, storing one row per CDR3 protein. Here the sample spans over 300,000 distinct CDR3 sequences, 20% to 25% being singletons. Sample: PBMCs or a T cell subset sorted from them (not recorded which). These receptors all stem from a man aged 18 to 30 who had mild COVID-19 (a few samples of this study predate the infection). Cell type and time point are not known.

The CDR3 DNA sequence: TGTGCCAGCATGGAGGGGTCTGGAAACACCATATATTTT. This codes for CASMEGSGNTIYF. The chain carries TRBV12-3 or TRBV12-4 and TRBJ1-3; possibly TRBD1 for D (5 bases). Trimming cost V 7 bases and J 1 base, with 8 bases left between them. CDR3 length: 13 residues.

The chain couples TRBV7-8 to TRBJ1-1; possibly TRBD1 for D (6 bases). CDR1 SGHVS and CDR2 FQNEAQ come from the germline V gene. The CDR3 has 15 amino acids. V was clipped by 5 bases and J by 8 bases, with 21 bases between them. The CDR3 loop reads CASSLNLGQTLEAFF. The CDR3 DNA is TGTGCCAGCAGCCTGAACTTAGGACAGACCTTAGAAGCTTTCTTT.

The sample holds a few counts of this clonotype. The chain employs TRBV20-1 and TRBJ1-6, with TRBD1 matching over 7 bases. The CDR3 extends over 13 amino acids. Germline values: CDR1 DFQATT, CDR2 SNEGSKA (reference sequence). Trimming cost V 2 bases and J 9 bases; bases outside gene matches: 4. The CDR3 here is CSARQGGGSPLHF. CDR3 sequence (DNA): TGCAGTGCTAGACAGGGGGGGGGTTCACCCCTCCACTTT.

There are a few counts of this clonotype. CDR3 region: CASSELLWSYEQYF. As DNA, the CDR3 is TGTGCCAGCAGTGAATTACTCTGGTCCTACGAGCAGTACTTC. The chain recombines TRBV25-1 with TRBJ2-7; D is unresolved. Germline V gene lookup returns CDR1 MGHDK and CDR2 SYGVNS. With 1 base removed from V and 1 base from J, the gap between germline ends came to 8 bases. The CDR3 is 14 residues long.

The chain is built from TRBV20-1 and TRBJ1-1; D possibly corresponds to TRBD1 (6 bases). The CDR3 covers 12 residues. Germline assignment: CDR1 DFQATT and CDR2 SNEGSKA (reference sequence). Here the CDR3 DNA reads TGCAGCGCAAGACAGGAGCCTTTAGGGGCTTTCTTT. Translating gives CSARQEPLGAFF.

This clonotype was recorded a few times. The chain carries TRBV29-1 and TRBJ2-5; D is possibly TRBD2 (7 bases). From germline, CDR1 is SQVTM and CDR2 ANQGSEA. The CDR3 is 13 amino acids. With 7 bases removed from V and 5 bases from J, the gap between germline ends came to 17 bases. CDR3 in DNA: TGCAGCGCAGGACGGGGGGCGCAGGAGACCCAGTACTTC. It specifies CSAGRGAQETQYF.

The chain joins TRBV7-3 to TRBJ1-6, with TRBD1 matching 8 bases. This CDR3 has 13 amino acids. Germline values: CDR1 SGHTA, CDR2 FQGTGA. Trimming at V came to 1 base and at J to 12 bases, leaving 2 bases not matched to a gene. The CDR3 DNA sequence: TGTGCCAGCAGCTTAAACAGGGGGGGACCCCTCCACTTT. Residues: CASSLNRGGPLHF.

The chain recombines TRBV5-5 with TRBJ1-2, with D unresolved. Germline V gene data show CDR1 as SGHKS and CDR2 as YYEKEE (reference sequence). V was cut by 4 bases and J by 0 bases, with 19 bases left in between. The CDR3 totals 17 residues. The CDR3 region is CASSPGPSVYPNYGYTF. The CDR3 nucleotides are TGTGCCAGCAGCCCGGGCCCCTCGGTGTACCCTAACTATGGCTACACCTTC. The full variable domain, rest sourced from reference TRBV5-5 and TRBJ1-2, is DAGVTQSPTHLIKTRGQQVTLRCSPISGHKSVSWYQQVLGQGPQFIFQYYEKEERGRGNFPDRFSARQFPNYSSELNVNALLLGDSALYLCASSPGPSVYPNYGYTFGSGTRLTVV.

DNA of the CDR3: TGTGCCAGCAGTACTACAGGGGGGAATTCACCCCTCCACTTT. This codes for CASSTTGGNSPLHF. This chain links TRBV7-9 with TRBJ1-6, with 8 bases aligning to TRBD1. V was clipped by 6 bases and J by 7 bases; unmatched bases: 5. The germline V gene has CDR1 SEHNR and CDR2 FQNEAQ (reference sequence). The CDR3 has 14 amino acids.

This clonotype was detected only once. The chain joins TRBV9 to TRBJ1-6; no definite D call. The V end was cut by 5 bases, the J end by 7 bases, with 19 bases between. Germline lookup yields CDR1 SGDLS and CDR2 YYNGEE. This CDR3 comprises 16 residues. The CDR3 here is CASSTTQDGRNSPLHF. CDR3 nucleotides: TGTGCCAGCAGTACCACTCAAGACGGGAGGAATTCACCCCTCCACTTT.

This clonotype has more than one count but fewer than ten. For the CDR3, the DNA is TGTGCCAGCAGCTTAGAAGGCAGGGAAAAACTGTTTTTT. Translation gives CASSLEGREKLFF. This chain uses TRBV7-2 with TRBJ1-4; D is uncertain. Trimming left V 1 base short and J 8 bases short, with 8 bases between. Germline V gives CDR1 SGHTA, CDR2 FQGNSA. The CDR3 loop spans 13 amino acids.

This clonotype appeared a few times. The DNA of the CDR3 is TGTGCCAGCAGTTTAAGGGACAGTAATCAGCCCCAGCATTTT. Translating it yields CASSLRDSNQPQHF. The chain couples TRBV12-3 or TRBV12-4 to TRBJ1-5, with 7 bases fitting TRBD1. This CDR3 has 14 amino acids. V dropped 2 bases and J dropped 4; count of bases not matched to a gene: 2.

In its sample, this clonotype was seen a few times. The rearrangement links TRBV3-1 to TRBJ2-1; 8 bases are a match to TRBD1. With 0 bases clipped from V and 11 bases from J, the junction kept 6 bases outside the gene matches. CDR1 is LGHDT and CDR2 is YNNKEL in the germline V gene (reference sequence). This CDR3 is 14 amino acids long. CDR3 loop: CASSQDPGGVKQFF. DNA of the CDR3: TGTGCCAGCAGCCAAGACCCAGGGGGCGTGAAGCAGTTCTTC.